The text below deals with one T cell receptor (beta chain). This clonotype came up many times. Which antigen it targets is not known. Base qualities were left out, and no much larger clone turns up one base away. Library creation used RACE. The sample was run on a NextSeq 500. During library preparation, unique molecular identifiers were attached to individual cDNA molecules so that TCRs could be counted quantitatively and reproducibly. For every blood RNA sample, sequencing covered both the TCR alpha and TCR beta chains. Per the authors' processing: Samples had a median of roughly 87,000 TCRs, with a range from roughly 23,224 to 700,000. The Decombinator software suite was used to annotate V, J and CDR3 in the TCR reads. Every sample was subsampled to the same number of TCRs (28,000) for the PS versus PT1 abundance plots. Expanded TCRs were defined as absent before sensitization and observed at least eight times at the 2-week time point. Using fastp at Q25 and MiXCR, TCRdb reprocessed the public reads and kept productive beta chains. For every CDR3 protein sequence, its rows merge into one entry that carries the most common genes and DNA. What appears here as the V and J calls and clone size reflects TCRdb's work, not the paper's. This sample is represented by roughly 92,000 distinct CDR3 sequences; 9.5% to 12% of them were singletons. Around 3% of the sample goes to the ten largest clones.

The CDR3 has 14 amino acids, counting the end cysteine and phenylalanine. The retained sequence is limited to the CDR3, 42 bases, with the frame set at the first base. V gives up 4 bases and J gives up 3 bases, and the segment between their germline ends measures 13 bases. CDR1 and CDR2 were assigned from the germline V gene as SQVTM and ANQGSEA. This sample stems from a study of human T cells and chemical hapten exposure (dated by TCRdb to the early 2020s). General notes on the study: For sensitization, 2% DPC in acetone was applied to a roughly 2 cm by roughly 2 cm area of upper inner arm skin. Weekly therapeutic DPC doses were additionally applied to the scalp of patients throughout the roughly 23-week study period. Patch testing was performed on the upper back with Finn chambers containing 0.01% DPC, and the patch tests were scored after 6 days according to International Contact Dermatitis Research Group standards. The patient cohort, mostly female, included alopecia areata with under or over 50% scalp involvement, alopecia totalis and alopecia universalis. Libraries were combined into a pool for sequencing, and differences in TCR yield between samples came mainly from small differences in library volumes within the pool. Peripheral blood TCR repertoire changes were tracked in vivo in alopecia patients during primary and secondary sensitization to the hapten diphenylcyclopropenone (DPC). Patient blood was sampled pre-sensitization (week 0) and at 2, 6 and about 24 weeks after DPC sensitization. Around 29 alopecia patients provided blood for TCR sequencing at one to four time points (pre-sensitization, 2, 6 and 24 weeks). General findings and caveats noted by the study authors: The number of PT1 expanded TCRs positively correlated with patch test score, significant at thresholds 8, 16 and 32 but not 4. DPC sensitization did not change how many TCRs were above 1 in 1000 frequency, and no evidence was found of alterations in global repertoire structure. All patients had alopecia, a presumed autoimmune disease, so their immune response might differ from that of healthy individuals. After repeated subsampling, the strength of the expansion versus patch-test correlation and the threshold at which it became significant changed. Compared with pre-sensitization or healthy control sets, expanded TCRs formed significantly more large CDR3 similarity clusters, which is consistent with antigen-driven responses.

The time point label of this sample denotes: patch test 2, 6 weeks after DPC sensitization. Reading the label with the study, this specimen's treatment or condition is: therapeutic diphenylcyclopropenone sensitization with weekly scalp DPC. At each patch-test visit, blood was drawn before the patch test was applied. Patients were considered eligible if aged 18 to 70, diagnosed with alopecia and deemed suitable for DPC therapy, and patients were excluded if pregnant. Unfractionated whole blood was collected in Tempus Blood RNA tubes, and total RNA was extracted from that blood. This TCR was sampled from a woman in her thirties or forties with alopecia areata. Some clones in this sample may be carry-over from other donors' samples. The rearrangement combines TRBV29-1 with TRBJ2-1; the D gene is perhaps TRBD2, from 5 matching bases. Material: whole blood, obtained in connection with sensitization to the hapten diphenylcyclopropenone (DPC). The CDR3 sequence is CSVGLAEIYNEQFF. In nucleotide form, the sequence is TGCAGCGTTGGGCTAGCAGAGATCTACAATGAGCAGTTCTTC.